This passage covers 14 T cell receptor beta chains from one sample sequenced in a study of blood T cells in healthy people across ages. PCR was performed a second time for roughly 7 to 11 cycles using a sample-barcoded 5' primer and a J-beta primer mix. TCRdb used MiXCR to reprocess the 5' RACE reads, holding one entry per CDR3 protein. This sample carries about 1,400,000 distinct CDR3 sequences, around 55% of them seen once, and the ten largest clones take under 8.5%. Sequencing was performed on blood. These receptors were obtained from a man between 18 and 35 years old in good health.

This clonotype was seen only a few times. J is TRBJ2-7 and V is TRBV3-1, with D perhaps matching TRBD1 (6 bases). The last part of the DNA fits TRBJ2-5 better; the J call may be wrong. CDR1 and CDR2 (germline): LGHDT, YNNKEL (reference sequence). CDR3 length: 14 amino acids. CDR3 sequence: CAVAGVPLEETQYF. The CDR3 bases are TGTGCCGTCGCAGGGGTACCCTTAGAAGAGACCCAGTACTTC.

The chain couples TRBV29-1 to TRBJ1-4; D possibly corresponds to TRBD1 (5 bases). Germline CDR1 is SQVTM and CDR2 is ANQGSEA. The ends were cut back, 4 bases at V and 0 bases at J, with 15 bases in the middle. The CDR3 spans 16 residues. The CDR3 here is CSVGGYGVATNEKLFF. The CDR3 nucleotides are TGCAGCGTTGGGGGGTATGGGGTTGCAACTAATGAAAAACTGTTTTTT.

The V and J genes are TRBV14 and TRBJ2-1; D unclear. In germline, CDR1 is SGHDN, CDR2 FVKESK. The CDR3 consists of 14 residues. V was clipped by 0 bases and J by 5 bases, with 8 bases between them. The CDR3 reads CASSQEAANNEQFF. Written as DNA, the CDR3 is TGTGCCAGCAGCCAAGAAGCTGCGAACAATGAGCAGTTCTTC. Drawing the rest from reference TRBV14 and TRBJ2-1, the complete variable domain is EAGVTQFPSHSVIEKGQTVTLRCDPISGHDNLYWYRRVMGKEIKFLLHFVKESKQDESGMPNNRFLAERTGGTYSTLKVQPAELEDSGVYFCASSQEAANNEQFFGPGTRLTVL.

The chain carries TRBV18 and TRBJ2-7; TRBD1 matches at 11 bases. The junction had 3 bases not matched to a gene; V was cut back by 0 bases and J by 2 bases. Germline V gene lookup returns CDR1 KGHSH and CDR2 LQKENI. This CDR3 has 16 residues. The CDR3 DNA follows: TGTGCCAGCTCACCACCAGGGACAGGGGGAACCTACGAGCAGTACTTC. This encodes CASSPPGTGGTYEQYF.

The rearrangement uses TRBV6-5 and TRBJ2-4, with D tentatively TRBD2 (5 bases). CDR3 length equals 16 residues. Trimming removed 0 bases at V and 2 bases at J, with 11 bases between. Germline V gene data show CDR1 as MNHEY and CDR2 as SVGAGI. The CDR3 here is CASSYSLPSSKNIQYF. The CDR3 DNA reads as TGTGCCAGCAGTTACTCTCTCCCTAGCTCCAAAAACATTCAGTACTTC.

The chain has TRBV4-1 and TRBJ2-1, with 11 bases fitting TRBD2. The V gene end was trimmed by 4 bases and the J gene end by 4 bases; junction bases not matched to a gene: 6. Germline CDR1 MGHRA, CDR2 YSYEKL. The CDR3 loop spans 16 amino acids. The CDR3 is CASSPSTSGIYNEQFF. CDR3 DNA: TGCGCCAGCAGCCCCTCGACTAGCGGGATATACAATGAGCAGTTCTTC.

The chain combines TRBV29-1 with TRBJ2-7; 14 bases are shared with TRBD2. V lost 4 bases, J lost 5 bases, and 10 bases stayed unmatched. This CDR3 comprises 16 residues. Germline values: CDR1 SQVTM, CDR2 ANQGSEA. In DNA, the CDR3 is TGCAGCGTTGCTCCTTCCGGGACTAGCGGGAGCCACGAGCAGTACTTC. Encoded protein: CSVAPSGTSGSHEQYF.

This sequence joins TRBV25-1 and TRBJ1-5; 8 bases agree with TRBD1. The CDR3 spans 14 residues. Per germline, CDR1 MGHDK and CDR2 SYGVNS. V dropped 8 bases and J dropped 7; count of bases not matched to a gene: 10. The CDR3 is CASGATGGVQPQHF. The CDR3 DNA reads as TGTGCCAGCGGTGCTACAGGGGGAGTGCAGCCCCAGCATTTT.

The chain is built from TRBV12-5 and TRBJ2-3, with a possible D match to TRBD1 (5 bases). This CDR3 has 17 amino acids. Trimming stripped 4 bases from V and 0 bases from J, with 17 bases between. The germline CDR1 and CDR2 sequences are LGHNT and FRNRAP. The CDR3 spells CASGSGLRGLSTDTQYF. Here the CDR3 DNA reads TGTGCTAGTGGTTCGGGCTTAAGGGGTCTAAGCACAGATACGCAGTATTTT.

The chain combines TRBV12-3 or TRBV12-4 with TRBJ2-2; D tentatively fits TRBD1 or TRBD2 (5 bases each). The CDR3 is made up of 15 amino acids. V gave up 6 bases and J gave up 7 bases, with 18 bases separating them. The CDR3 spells CASSLLSVGGGELFF. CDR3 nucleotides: TGTGCCAGCAGCTTACTATCGGTTGGGGGCGGGGAGCTGTTTTTT.

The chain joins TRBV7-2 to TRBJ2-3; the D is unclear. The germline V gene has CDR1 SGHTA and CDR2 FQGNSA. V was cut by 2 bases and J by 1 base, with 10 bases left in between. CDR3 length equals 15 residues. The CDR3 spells CASSLISLRTDTQYF. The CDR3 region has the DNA TGTGCCAGCAGCTTAATTAGCCTACGCACAGATACGCAGTATTTT. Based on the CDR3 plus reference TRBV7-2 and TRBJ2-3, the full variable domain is GAGVSQSPSNKVTEKGKDVELRCDPISGHTALYWYRQSLGQGLEFLIYFQGNSAPDKSGLPSDRFSAERTGGSVSTLTIQRTQQEDSAVYLCASSLISLRTDTQYFGPGTRLTVL.

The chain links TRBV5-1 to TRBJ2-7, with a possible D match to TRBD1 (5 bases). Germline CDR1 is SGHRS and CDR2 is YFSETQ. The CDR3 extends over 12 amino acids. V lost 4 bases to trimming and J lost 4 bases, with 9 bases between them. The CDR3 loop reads CASSMTEYEQYF. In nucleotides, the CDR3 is TGCGCCAGCAGCATGACAGAATACGAGCAGTACTTC.

CDR3 region: CASSRQGETGELFF. The DNA of the CDR3 is TGTGCCAGCAGTCGACAGGGAGAAACCGGGGAGCTGTTTTTT. V and J are TRBV6-5 and TRBJ2-2, with 7 bases lining up with TRBD1. This CDR3 spans 14 amino acids. The germline gives CDR1 MNHEY, CDR2 SVGAGI. V dropped 5 bases and J dropped 5; count of bases not matched to a gene: 5.

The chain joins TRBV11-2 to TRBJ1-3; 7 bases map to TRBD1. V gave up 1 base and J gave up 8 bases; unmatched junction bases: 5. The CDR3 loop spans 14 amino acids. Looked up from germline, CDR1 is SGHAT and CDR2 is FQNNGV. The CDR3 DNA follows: TGTGCCAGCAGCTTAGGGACAGGCGAGCACACCATATATTTT. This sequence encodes CASSLGTGEHTIYF.